The TCR beta chain described here comes from a study of cytotoxic CD8 clonotypes in ibrutinib-treated CLL. V shed 6 bases and J shed 9 bases, with 15 bases lying between them. The CDR3 is 13 residues long. Looked up from germline, CDR1 is MNHNS and CDR2 is SASEGT. Sequencing was performed with immunoSEQ multiplex PCR; in TCRdb, only in-frame clones are kept and a portion is missing. In the table there are about 63,000 clones, 45% to 60% of which are singletons. The TCR originated in a human donor with chronic lymphocytic leukemia. This sample comprised PBMCs, obtained after 12 months of ibrutinib treatment. The chain joins TRBV6-1 to TRBJ2-1; TRBD1 is a possible D gene (6 bases). CDR3 sequence (DNA): TGTGCCAGCAGGACCCGGACAGTTTTTGAGCAGTTCTTC. Translating it yields CASRTRTVFEQFF.